This T cell receptor (beta chain) was sequenced for a study of regulatory T cells. Overall study results and limits: Regulatory T cells showed the strongest V-J pair restriction and V/J gene skewing among patient repertoires.

Regarding this clone: The antigen is undetermined.

Primers: 52 TRBV forward and 13 TRBJ reverse. TCRdb keeps only in-frame clones here, not all; method: immunoSEQ multiplex PCR. The data contain a few thousand clones, approximately 70% of them singletons. The clonotype originates from a person aged 25 to 39 with CD3G deficiency. Sequencing input: CD8+ T cells sorted from blood.

This CDR3 reads CASSEGVYPYEKLFF. In DNA, the CDR3 is TGTGCCAGCAGTGAAGGGGTATACCCCTATGAAAAACTGTTTTTT. The V call is TRBV7-9, the J call TRBJ1-4, with D tentatively TRBD1 (5 bases). CDR1 is SEHNR, CDR2 FQNEAQ, per germline (reference sequence). Trimming stripped 6 bases from V and 6 bases from J, with 17 bases between. The CDR3 covers 15 residues. Supplemented by reference TRBV7-9 and TRBJ1-4, the full variable domain reads DTGVSQNPRHKITKRGQNVTFRCDPISEHNRLYWYRQTLGQGPEFLTYFQNEAQLEKSRLLSDRFSAERPKGSFSTLEIQRTEQGDSAMYLCASSEGVYPYEKLFFGSGTQLSVL.